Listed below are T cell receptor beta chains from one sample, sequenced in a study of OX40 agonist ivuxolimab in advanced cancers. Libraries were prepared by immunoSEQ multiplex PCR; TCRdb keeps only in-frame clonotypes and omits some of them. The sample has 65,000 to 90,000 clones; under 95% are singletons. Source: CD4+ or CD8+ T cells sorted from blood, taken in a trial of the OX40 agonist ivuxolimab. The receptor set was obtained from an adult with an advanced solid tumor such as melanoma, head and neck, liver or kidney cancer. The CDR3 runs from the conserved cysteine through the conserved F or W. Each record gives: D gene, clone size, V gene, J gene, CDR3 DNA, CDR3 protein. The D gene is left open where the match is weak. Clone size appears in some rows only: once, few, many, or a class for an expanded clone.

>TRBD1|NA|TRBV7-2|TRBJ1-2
TGTGCCAGCAGCTTAACAGGGGGCCTGAACTATGGCTACACCTTC
CASSLTGGLNYGYTF
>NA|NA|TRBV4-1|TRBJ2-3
TGCGCCAGCAGCCCTCCCACAGATACGCAGTATTTT
CASSPPTDTQYF
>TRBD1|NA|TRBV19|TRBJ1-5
TGTGCCAGTACCGCAGGACAGGGGGTTGGATACAATCAGCCCCAGCATTTT
CASTAGQGVGYNQPQHF
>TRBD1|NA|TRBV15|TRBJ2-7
TGTGCCACCAGCCTGGACAGGGGCGGCTCCTACGAGCAGTACTTC
CATSLDRGGSYEQYF
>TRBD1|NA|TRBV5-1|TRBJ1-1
TGCGCCAGCAGCTTGGCCAACCAACAGGGGGCAGGCACTGAAGCTTTCTTT
CASSLANQQGAGTEAFF
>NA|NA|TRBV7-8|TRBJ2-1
TGTGCTACCACCTCCTACAATGAGCAGTTCTTC
CATTSYNEQFF
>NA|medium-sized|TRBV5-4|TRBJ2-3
TGTGCCAGCAGCAGGGGCATTTTGGCCCCAGATACGCAGTATTTT
CASSRGILAPDTQYF
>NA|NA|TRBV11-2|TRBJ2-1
TGTGCCAGCAGCTTATACATAGCCAATGAGCAGTTCTTC
CASSLYIANEQFF
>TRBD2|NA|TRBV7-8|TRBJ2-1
TGTGCCAGCAGCCCTCGTCTGCTAGCGGGAGGGCCGGGGTACAATGAGCAGTTCTTC
CASSPRLLAGGPGYNEQFF
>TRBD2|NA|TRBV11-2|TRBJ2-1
TGTGCCAGCAGCTTAGGACTAGCCAACAATGAGCAGTTCTTC
CASSLGLANNEQFF
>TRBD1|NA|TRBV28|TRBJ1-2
TGTGCCAGCAGTTCGCCTTACCCGGGACAGGGGTTCGCTAACTATGGCTACACCTTC
CASSSPYPGQGFANYGYTF
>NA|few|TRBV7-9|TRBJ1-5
TGTGCCAGCAGCCGTAGCAATCAGCCCCAGCATTTT
CASSRSNQPQHF
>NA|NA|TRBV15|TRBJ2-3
TGTGCCACCAGCAGGGGGGGAGAAGAATCAGATACGCAGTATTTT
CATSRGGEESDTQYF
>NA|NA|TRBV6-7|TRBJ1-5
TGTGCCAGCAGTTACTTACAGGGCCAGCCCCAGCATTTT
CASSYLQGQPQHF
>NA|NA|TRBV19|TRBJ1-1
TGTGCCACCCAAACATTTACTGAAGCTTTCTTT
CATQTFTEAFF
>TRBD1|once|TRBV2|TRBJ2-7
TGTGCCAGCAAGATCGGGACAGGTATTTACGAGCAGTACTTC
CASKIGTGIYEQYF
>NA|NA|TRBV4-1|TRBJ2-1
TGCGCCAGCAGCCAAGTAGATTACAATGAGCAGTTCTTC
CASSQVDYNEQFF
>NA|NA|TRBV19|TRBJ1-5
TGTGCCAGTAGTATAACGGAAGGGTGGTGGCGCAATCAGCCCCAGCATTTT
CASSITEGWWRNQPQHF
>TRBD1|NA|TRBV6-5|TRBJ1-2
TGTGCCAGCAGTCAAACCCACAGGGGGCTGGGAGGCTACACCTTC
CASSQTHRGLGGYTF
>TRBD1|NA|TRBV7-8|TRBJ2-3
TGTGCCAGCAGCTTAGGTGACAGGGGGCGGGATACGCAGTATTTT
CASSLGDRGRDTQYF
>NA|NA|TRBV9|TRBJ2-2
TGTGCCAGCAGCCCTTGGACAGTGCGGGACACCGGGGAGCTGTTTTTT
CASSPWTVRDTGELFF
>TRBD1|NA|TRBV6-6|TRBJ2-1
TGTGCCAGCAGTTTGGACAGGGATTACAATGAGCAGTTCTTC
CASSLDRDYNEQFF
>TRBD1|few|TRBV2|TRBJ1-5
TGTGCCAGCGGGACAGTAAATCAGCCCCAGCATTTT
CASGTVNQPQHF
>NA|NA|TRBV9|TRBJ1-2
TGTGCCAGCAGCGCGGGATTGACCAACTATGGCTACACCTTC
CASSAGLTNYGYTF
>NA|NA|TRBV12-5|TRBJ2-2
TGTGCTAGTGGTTTGGTACCCGGCACCGGGGAGCTGTTTTTT
CASGLVPGTGELFF
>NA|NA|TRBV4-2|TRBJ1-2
TGTGCCAGCAGCCAGGACCAATATGGCTACACCTTC
CASSQDQYGYTF
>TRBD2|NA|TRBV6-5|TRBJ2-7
TGTGCCAGCAGTTACTCGCGGGGGGCCCACTACGAGCAGTACTTC
CASSYSRGAHYEQYF
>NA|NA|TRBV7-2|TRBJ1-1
TGTGCCAGCAGCGAGGGAGGAGGTGTAGAAGCTTTCTTT
CASSEGGGVEAFF
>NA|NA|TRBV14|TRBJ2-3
TGTGCCAGCAGCCAAAAGCTTCGGGGCAGAACTAGCACAGATACGCAGTATTTT
CASSQKLRGRTSTDTQYF
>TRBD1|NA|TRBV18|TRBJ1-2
TGTGCCAGCTCACCCGACAGGGGTAACTATGGCTACACCTTC
CASSPDRGNYGYTF
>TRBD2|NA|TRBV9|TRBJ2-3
TGTGCCAGCAGCCCTAGCGGGAGGACAGATACGCAGTATTTT
CASSPSGRTDTQYF
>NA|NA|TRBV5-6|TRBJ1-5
TGTGCCAGCAGCTTTTCAGGGGTTAATCAGCCCCAGCATTTT
CASSFSGVNQPQHF
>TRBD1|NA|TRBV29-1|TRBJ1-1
TGCAGCCCCATCAAGGGGGCAACTGAAGCTTTCTTT
CSPIKGATEAFF
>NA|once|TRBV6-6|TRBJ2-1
TGTGCCAGCAGCCCTGTTTGGAACAATGAGCAGTTCTTC
CASSPVWNNEQFF
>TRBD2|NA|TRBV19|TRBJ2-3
TGTGCCAGTAGTATATCGGGAGCGGGAGGGAGAGATACGCAGTATTTT
CASSISGAGGRDTQYF
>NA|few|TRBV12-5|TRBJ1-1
TGTGCTAGTGGTTTGGGGACGACAGATGAAGCTTTCTTT
CASGLGTTDEAFF
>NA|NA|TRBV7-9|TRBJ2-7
TGTGCCAGCAGCTTAGCGAACGCCCCCTTGCCGGAGGGCCCCGACGAGCAGTACTTC
CASSLANAPLPEGPDEQYF
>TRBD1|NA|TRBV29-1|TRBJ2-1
TGCAGCGTTGAAGATGAGACAGGGGGCCTCTACAATGAGCAGTTCTTC
CSVEDETGGLYNEQFF
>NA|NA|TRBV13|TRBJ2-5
TGTGCCAGCAGCTTGTACCAAGAGACCCAGTACTTC
CASSLYQETQYF
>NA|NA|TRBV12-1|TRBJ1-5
TGTGCCAGCAGCCTACCCCCCCTCAGCAATCAGCCCCAGCATTTT
CASSLPPLSNQPQHF
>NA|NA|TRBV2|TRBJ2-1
TGTGCCAGCAGTGATTTTGGGAAGAACACTGAGCAGTTCTTC
CASSDFGKNTEQFF
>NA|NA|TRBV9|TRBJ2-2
TGTGCCAGCAGCGTGAACACCGGGGAGCTGTTTTTT
CASSVNTGELFF
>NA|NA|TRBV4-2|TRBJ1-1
TGTGCCAGCAGCCAGGGGAACACTGAAGCTTTCTTT
CASSQGNTEAFF
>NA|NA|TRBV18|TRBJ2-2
TGTGCCAGCGCGCCGCCAGGGAGCCGAACGAACACCGGGGAGCTGTTTTTT
CASAPPGSRTNTGELFF
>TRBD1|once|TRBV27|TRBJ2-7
TGTGCCAGCAGGGCCGGGACAGGGGACCTCTACGAGCAGTACTTC
CASRAGTGDLYEQYF
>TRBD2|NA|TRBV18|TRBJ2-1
TGTGCCAGCTCACCTGAGGGACTAGGATTGGATGATGAGCAGTTCTTC
CASSPEGLGLDDEQFF
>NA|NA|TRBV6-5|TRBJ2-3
TGTGCCAGCAGTTACTCGGGGGACACAGATACGCAGTATTTT
CASSYSGDTDTQYF
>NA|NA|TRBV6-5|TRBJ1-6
TGTGCCAGCAGTTACGTGGGGAACAATAATTCACCCCTCCACTTT
CASSYVGNNNSPLHF
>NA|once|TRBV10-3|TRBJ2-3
TGTGCCATCAGTGAGTGGGTAGATACGCAGTATTTT
CAISEWVDTQYF